The rows below give T cell receptor beta chains drawn from one sample of a study of CD8 T cells in ankylosing spondylitis. TCRdb recomputed calls from the 5' RACE reads with MiXCR, one row per CDR3 protein. The table lists some 700,000 distinct CDR3 sequences, about 20% of them singletons, with over 15% in the top ten. Sequenced: blood, either unsorted or a sorted T cell fraction (not recorded which). The receptors here all came from a male donor with ankylosing spondylitis. Both conserved end residues are part of each CDR3. D genes are given only for firm matches. Size values are once, few and many counts, or a class for expanded clones, and some rows have none.

>16|TRBV7-2|-|TRBJ2-1|-
TGTGCCAGCAGCTTACACCCTACGAGCTCCTACAATGAGCAGTTCTTC
CASSLHPTSSYNEQFF
>14|TRBV28|-|TRBJ1-1|-
TGTGCCAGTACTCGGGGGGGAATGGACACTGAAGCTTTCTTT
CASTRGGMDTEAFF
>15|TRBV6-1|-|TRBJ2-7|TRBD2
TGTGCCAGCAGTGCAACTAGCGGTCGCTCCTACGAGCAGTACTTC
CASSATSGRSYEQYF
>13|TRBV28|few|TRBJ2-7|-
TGTGCCAGCAGTCCAGGGTGGACCTACGAGCAGTACTTC
CASSPGWTYEQYF
>18|TRBV4-1|-|TRBJ2-1|-
TGCGCCAGCAGCCAAGACCCCCCCCAGGTGAACTCCTACAATGAGCAGTTCTTC
CASSQDPPQVNSYNEQFF
>14|TRBV7-9|-|TRBJ2-3|-
TGTGCCAGCAGCTTAGAGGAGGCCCAAGATACGCAGTATTTT
CASSLEEAQDTQYF
>15|TRBV7-9|many|TRBJ1-5|TRBD1
TGTGCCAGCAGCCCTACAGGGGAGAGCAATCAGCCCCAGCATTTT
CASSPTGESNQPQHF
>16|TRBV13|-|TRBJ2-7|TRBD1
TGTGCCAGCAGCTTGGGCCGGGACAGGGGGGGCGACGTGCAGTACTTC
CASSLGRDRGGDVQYF
>12|TRBV12-3/TRBV12-4|-|TRBJ1-2|-
TGTGCCAGCAGTTTAGCGGTGGGGGGCTACACCTTC
CASSLAVGGYTF
>16|TRBV4-3|-|TRBJ2-7|-
TGCGCCAGCAGCCAAGATGCCAATTATAAGGTATACGAGCAGTACTTC
CASSQDANYKVYEQYF
>15|TRBV5-6|few|TRBJ2-7|TRBD2
TGTGCCAGCAGCTTGGGACTACTAGCGTCCCACGAGCAGTACTTC
CASSLGLLASHEQYF
>13|TRBV30|-|TRBJ2-1|TRBD2
TGTGCCTGGGACGACGGGGGGAGCGATGAGCAGTTCTTC
CAWDDGGSDEQFF
>16|TRBV4-1|-|TRBJ1-3|-
TGCGCCAGCAGCCAAAGATGGGGGGAAACTGGAAACACCATATATTTT
CASSQRWGETGNTIYF
>14|TRBV5-1|few|TRBJ2-3|-
TGCGCCAGCAGTTCCTGGTCTAGCACAGATACGCAGTATTTT
CASSSWSSTDTQYF
>13|TRBV12-3/TRBV12-4|many|TRBJ2-1|-
TGCGCCAGCAGCTTGGTTAGCTACAATGAGCAGTTCTTC
CASSLVSYNEQFF
>18|TRBV27|few|TRBJ1-2|TRBD1
TGTGCCAGCAGTTTATTTTGGACAGGGCGTGAGATGGACTATGGCTACACCTTC
CASSLFWTGREMDYGYTF
>13|TRBV12-3/TRBV12-4|-|TRBJ2-7|-
TGTGCCAGCAGTCAGGGACCTCCCTACGAGCAGTACTTC
CASSQGPPYEQYF
>14|TRBV12-3/TRBV12-4|-|TRBJ2-5|TRBD1
TGTGCCAGCACCACCCGAGGGGGCCCGGAGACCCAGTACTTC
CASTTRGGPETQYF
>12|TRBV29-1|-|TRBJ1-1|-
TGCAGCGTTGGAGTCGGTACGGTTGAAGCTTTCTTT
CSVGVGTVEAFF
>14|TRBV28|once|TRBJ2-3|-
TGTGCCAGCAGTTTGGATAGGTTTGCAGATACGCAGTATTTT
CASSLDRFADTQYF
>16|TRBV18|-|TRBJ1-5|TRBD1
TGTGCCAGCTCAACAGGGGCAACGACGCTTAATCAGCCCCAGCATTTT
CASSTGATTLNQPQHF
>15|TRBV6-1|-|TRBJ2-2|TRBD2
TGTGCCAGCAGTGAACTGACTAGCCCATACGGGGAGCTGTTTTTT
CASSELTSPYGELFF
>14|TRBV3-1|few|TRBJ1-1|TRBD1
TGTGCCAGCAGTCTACAGGGGGCTTTCACTGAAGCTTTCTTT
CASSLQGAFTEAFF
>13|TRBV20-1|-|TRBJ1-2|-
TGCAGTGCCCAGACAGGCGTCAACTATGGCTACACCTTC
CSAQTGVNYGYTF
>14|TRBV7-9|few|TRBJ2-3|-
TGTGCCAGCAGCTTAGCGCGAGTCACAGATACGCAGTATTTT
CASSLARVTDTQYF
>12|TRBV6-2/TRBV6-3|few|TRBJ2-5|-
TGTGCCAGCAGTTATCCAGGGAAGACCCAGTACTTC
CASSYPGKTQYF
>13|TRBV6-1|few|TRBJ2-1|TRBD2
TGTGCCAGCAGGCCGTCCCCGGGACTAGCGACGTTCTTC
CASRPSPGLATFF
>15|TRBV7-9|few|TRBJ2-1|TRBD2
TGTGCCAGCAGCTCCTCGGGGGGACTGAGGAATGAGCAGTTCTTC
CASSSSGGLRNEQFF
>11|TRBV12-3/TRBV12-4|-|TRBJ2-7|-
TGTGCCAGCAGTCGCTCGGTTGAGCAGTACTTC
CASSRSVEQYF
>17|TRBV4-3|-|TRBJ2-5|TRBD1
TGCGCCAGCAGCCAGGGGACAGGGGGAACTACATGGGAGACCCAGTACTTC
CASSQGTGGTTWETQYF
>15|TRBV7-6|-|TRBJ2-1|-
TGTGCCAGCAGCCGCCCAGGGGAGGGCTACAATGAGCAGTTCTTC
CASSRPGEGYNEQFF
>14|TRBV5-1|few|TRBJ2-5|-
TGCGCCAGCAGCTTGTGGGGACGGCGGGAGACCCAGTACTTC
CASSLWGRRETQYF
>16|TRBV12-3/TRBV12-4|-|TRBJ1-1|-
TGTGCCAGCAGTTTAGGTCGGGGAAGAGGGCAGACTGAAGCTTTCTTT
CASSLGRGRGQTEAFF
>17|TRBV11-1|few|TRBJ2-1|-
TGTGCCAGCAGCTTAGCGGCCGTAGTACTTTCCTACAATGAGCAGTTCTTC
CASSLAAVVLSYNEQFF
>14|TRBV3-1|few|TRBJ1-2|-
TGTGCCAGCAGCCTTCTAAAGCCTAACTATGGCTACACCTTC
CASSLLKPNYGYTF
>15|TRBV20-1|few|TRBJ1-4|-
TGCAGTGCTAGATCGGGGGCTACGACTAATGAAAAACTGTTTTTT
CSARSGATTNEKLFF
>15|TRBV5-1|few|TRBJ2-4|-
TGCGCCAGCAGCCTCGCGACAGCAACCAAAAACATTCAGTACTTC
CASSLATATKNIQYF
>16|TRBV10-3|-|TRBJ2-3|-
TGTGCCATCAGTCCTACGACCCTCTCTAGCACAGATACGCAGTATTTT
CAISPTTLSSTDTQYF
>15|TRBV27|few|TRBJ2-1|-
TGTGCCAGCAGTTTCGTCCGGACCCTCGGCGATGAGCAGTTCTTC
CASSFVRTLGDEQFF
>18|TRBV4-2|few|TRBJ2-1|TRBD2
TGTGCCAGCAGCCAAGAAGGTCCAGCGGGAGGCCTCCAGAATGAGCAGTTCTTC
CASSQEGPAGGLQNEQFF
>13|TRBV12-3/TRBV12-4|many|TRBJ2-7|-
TGTGCCAGCAGAGGACAGAGCTCCTACGAGCAGTACTTC
CASRGQSSYEQYF
>13|TRBV20-1|-|TRBJ2-7|-
TGCAGTGCTAGGGTAGTCGGGGGCTACGAGCAGTACTTC
CSARVVGGYEQYF
>14|TRBV7-3|few|TRBJ1-1|-
TGTGCCAGCAGCATGTCTGGGGCGCGTGCTGAAGCTTTCTTT
CASSMSGARAEAFF
>15|TRBV11-2|-|TRBJ1-1|-
TGTGCCAGCAGCTTAGATCCTACCGTGTACACTGAAGCTTTCTTT
CASSLDPTVYTEAFF
>15|TRBV9|few|TRBJ2-1|-
TGTGCCAGCAGCGAAAGCGGCTATACCTACAATGAGCAGTTCTTC
CASSESGYTYNEQFF
>16|TRBV2|-|TRBJ2-7|-
TGTGCCAGCAGTGAAGCTCTCCGGCGGAGCTCCTACGAGCAGTACTTC
CASSEALRRSSYEQYF
>13|TRBV29-1|-|TRBJ2-1|-
TGCAGCGCGGGAGTCGGCTCCTACAATGAGCAGTTCTTC
CSAGVGSYNEQFF
>12|TRBV7-2|-|TRBJ2-7|-
TGTGCCAGCAGCTCACACAGCTACGAGCAGTACTTC
CASSSHSYEQYF
>15|TRBV5-1|many|TRBJ2-1|TRBD1
TGCGCCAGCAGCTACAGGGGGGACTCCTACAATGAGCAGTTCTTC
CASSYRGDSYNEQFF
>16|TRBV10-3|-|TRBJ2-5|-
TGTGCCATCAGTGAGTCCCGGAGGCAGTTCCAAGAGACCCAGTACTTC
CAISESRRQFQETQYF
>15|TRBV5-1|-|TRBJ1-3|-
TGCGCCAGCAGCATGACGGCGAGCTCTGGAAACACCATATATTTT
CASSMTASSGNTIYF